This T cell receptor beta chain was sequenced for a study of T cells in Graves' hyperthyroidism and ophthalmopathy. Whole-study findings and limits: Researchers found most expanded thyroid clonotypes above 0.001 in blood as well.

Amplified regions were TCR beta CDR3 sequences from RNA transcripts. The HTBI set primed first-round TCR CDR3 RT-PCR. TCRdb independently ran MiXCR on the multiplex PCR reads; one entry per CDR3 protein. This sample has 370,000 or so distinct CDR3 sequences, with about 15% found just once. This clonotype was observed at least ten times. What it recognizes is unknown. The study enrolled patients aged 18 to 65 with newly diagnosed hyperthyroidism of under 2 months' duration. When hyperthyroidism was first diagnosed, the blood sample was taken, preceding any ophthalmopathy symptoms. Roughly 10 ml of fresh peripheral blood supplied the PBMCs. The sequencing sample was made of blood. The receptor comes from a woman under 30 with Graves' hyperthyroidism that later progressed to Graves' ophthalmopathy.

CDR3 region: CASSLSAGEGYTF. The CDR3 DNA reads as TGTGCCAGCAGTTTGTCGGCAGGGGAAGGCTACACCTTC. This rearrangement joins TRBV28 to TRBJ1-2; possible D gene TRBD1, 6 bases. The CDR3 totals 13 residues. Germline lookup yields CDR1 MDHEN and CDR2 SYDVKM. Trimming took 3 bases from V and 8 from J, leaving 13 bases between them.